These 30 T cell receptor beta chains originate from one sample sequenced in a study of T-cell reconstitution after alpha-beta-depleted transplantation in children. Library preparation (for TCRbeta) was performed with unique molecular identifiers. Each CDR3 protein gets one entry after TCRdb re-called the PCR reads with MiXCR. The top ten clones hold 2% to 3% of a sample with about 340,000 distinct CDR3 sequences, about a tenth of them seen once. The specimen was PBMCs from the stem cell graft donor, collected from the stem cell graft. Receptors were obtained from a human donor who donated a stem cell graft to a child with acute lymphoblastic leukemia.

This clonotype was counted many times. The chain employs TRBV20-1 and TRBJ2-1, with 7 bases lining up with TRBD1. The germline V gene encodes CDR1 DFQATT and CDR2 SNEGSKA (reference sequence). This CDR3 is 13 amino acids long. Trimming cost V 5 bases and J 6 bases; bases outside gene matches: 7. CDR3 sequence (DNA): TGCAGTGCTGGTACAGGGGCCGTCAATGAGCAGTTCTTC. Its protein is CSAGTGAVNEQFF.

In its sample, this clonotype was seen many times. The rearrangement joins TRBV4-3 to TRBJ2-2; D is unresolved. CDR1 is LGHNA and CDR2 is YSLEER in the germline V gene. V was trimmed by 0 bases and J by 6 bases, leaving 11 bases between them. This CDR3 has 15 residues. In nucleotides, the CDR3 is TGCGCCAGCAGCCAAGATTTATTTACAGCCGGGGAGCTGTTTTTT. Its translation: CASSQDLFTAGELFF.

The rearrangement links TRBV15 to TRBJ2-7, with no clear D. Per germline, CDR1 LNHNV and CDR2 YYDKDF (reference sequence). Trimming took off 0 bases at V and 2 bases at J, with 11 bases between the two ends. The length of the CDR3 is 15 residues. The CDR3 here is CATSRDLGRTYEQYF. The CDR3 nucleotides read TGTGCCACCAGCAGAGATCTGGGCAGGACCTACGAGCAGTACTTC. The full variable domain, with the rest looked up from reference TRBV15 and TRBJ2-7, is DAMVIQNPRYQVTQFGKPVTLSCSQTLNHNVMYWYQQKSSQAPKLLFHYYDKDFNNEADTPDNFQSRRPNTSFCFLDIRSPGLGDTAMYLCATSRDLGRTYEQYFGPGTRLTVT.

This clonotype came up a few times. The rearrangement uses TRBV6-2 or TRBV6-3 and TRBJ2-3; 11 bases are shared with TRBD2. CDR3 length: 18 residues. Per the germline V gene, CDR1 is MNHEY and CDR2 is SVGEGT. The J segment lost 4 bases and the V segment lost 3 bases, leaving 12 bases of the junction unmatched. The CDR3 loop is CASSYPVTSGRGPDTQYF. CDR3 nucleotides: TGTGCCAGCAGTTATCCGGTTACTAGCGGGAGAGGCCCAGATACGCAGTATTTT.

The chain links TRBV19 to TRBJ2-2, with 9 bases aligning to TRBD1. The CDR3 consists of 15 residues. Germline CDR1 reads LNHDA; CDR2 reads SQIVND (reference sequence). Losses at the gene ends were 7 bases for V and 5 bases for J; bases not matched to a gene: 8. The CDR3, as DNA: TGTGCCAGTAAGGTGGGACAGGGAGAGACCGGGGAGCTGTTTTTT. Protein sequence: CASKVGQGETGELFF.

This clonotype was detected a few times. The CDR3 region has the DNA TGTGCCAGCAGTTTAAGCGGGAGAGATACGCAGTATTTT. This gives the protein CASSLSGRDTQYF. This rearrangement joins TRBV12-3 or TRBV12-4 to TRBJ2-3; 8 bases are shared with TRBD2. V was clipped by 2 bases and J by 5 bases; unmatched bases: 0. CDR3 length: 13 residues.

Turning to this clonotype: One end of the junction is discordant with germline, which a read error may explain. This sequence joins TRBV5-1 and TRBJ2-6, with D possibly called TRBD1 or TRBD2 (5 bases each). The CDR3 has 17 amino acids. From germline, CDR1 is SGHRS and CDR2 YFSETQ. The CDR3 sequence is CASSSVRELSGANGLTF. The CDR3 DNA reads as TGCGCCAGCAGTTCTGTTCGGGAACTCTCTGGGGCCAACGGCCTGACTTTC.

Ten or more counts support this clonotype. In DNA form, the CDR3 reads TGTGCCAGCAGTGAAAACCCCAATCAGCCCCAGCATTTT. Its translation: CASSENPNQPQHF. The chain links TRBV6-1 to TRBJ1-5; the D is unclear. The CDR3 extends over 13 amino acids. Germline lookup yields CDR1 MNHNS and CDR2 SASEGT. V lost 2 bases to trimming and J lost 3 bases, with 5 bases between them.

This clonotype was detected a few times. The chain carries TRBV28 and TRBJ2-7; D is unresolved. Germline V lookup: CDR1 MDHEN, CDR2 SYDVKM. Between the trimmed V and J ends, which lost 5 bases and 0 bases, there was a span of 17 bases. The CDR3 extends over 16 amino acids. The CDR3 here is CASSPPQRWSSYEQYF. CDR3 nucleotide sequence: TGTGCCAGCAGTCCCCCGCAGCGCTGGAGCTCCTACGAGCAGTACTTC.

This clonotype was detected only a few times. This rearrangement joins TRBV7-6 to TRBJ2-7; D not certain. The CDR3 sequence is 13 residues long. Trimming took off 5 bases at V and 5 bases at J, with 13 bases between the two ends. CDR1 is SGHVS, CDR2 FNYEAQ, per germline. The CDR3 spells CASSPEDRHEQYF. CDR3 nucleotide sequence: TGTGCCAGCAGCCCCGAGGATCGCCACGAGCAGTACTTC.

The CDR3 region is CASSEFVRGTSSGANVLTF. CDR3 DNA: TGTGCCAGCAGCGAGTTTGTAAGGGGCACTAGCTCTGGGGCCAACGTCCTGACTTTC. This chain connects TRBV9 to TRBJ2-6, with D perhaps being TRBD1 or TRBD2 (5 bases each). The CDR3 contains 19 residues. Per the germline V gene, CDR1 is SGDLS and CDR2 is YYNGEE. Trimming took 3 bases from V and 0 from J, leaving 19 bases between them.

This chain joins TRBV3-1 and TRBJ2-5; D gene unclear. Germline V gene data show CDR1 as LGHDT and CDR2 as YNNKEL (reference sequence). The CDR3 contains 15 residues. V was trimmed by 1 base and J by 1 base, leaving 10 bases between them. This chain's CDR3 is CASSQGLHSQETQYF. In nucleotides, the CDR3 is TGTGCCAGCAGCCAAGGGCTACACAGCCAAGAGACCCAGTACTTC.

This clonotype has just a few counts. The CDR3 protein is CASSRGLAGAGELFF. The CDR3 DNA is TGTGCCAGCAGTCGTGGACTAGCGGGAGCCGGGGAGCTGTTTTTT. The rearrangement uses TRBV12-3 or TRBV12-4 and TRBJ2-2, with 13 bases identical to TRBD2. Germline trimming cut 5 bases from V and 6 bases from J; bases unmatched to any gene: 3. This CDR3 contains 15 residues.

This clonotype was recorded many times. V usage is TRBV20-1 and J usage is TRBJ1-1, with D hard to call. Germline loops: CDR1 DFQATT, CDR2 SNEGSKA (reference sequence). The V end was cut by 0 bases, the J end by 0 bases, with 14 bases between. The CDR3 runs 16 residues. CDR3 sequence (DNA): TGCAGTGCTAGAGATGTCAAAATGACATTGAACACTGAAGCTTTCTTT. The encoded protein is CSARDVKMTLNTEAFF.

This clonotype was counted ten times or more. The rearrangement joins TRBV27 to TRBJ2-7; 8 nucleotides match TRBD2. Germline V gene data show CDR1 as MNHEY and CDR2 as SMNVEV (reference sequence). The J segment lost 3 bases and the V segment lost 2 bases, leaving 9 bases of the junction unmatched. The CDR3 is 16 amino acids. CDR3 sequence (DNA): TGTGCCAGCAGTTTACTCAGCCAAAGCGGGAGCTACGAGCAGTACTTC. It is translated as CASSLLSQSGSYEQYF.

This clonotype was seen repeatedly, ten times or more. CDR3 sequence reads: CASSGDSNQPQHF. CDR3 nucleotide sequence: TGTGCCAGCAGTGGGGACAGCAATCAGCCCCAGCATTTT. The genes are TRBV6-1 and TRBJ1-5; D is perhaps TRBD1 (5 bases). CDR3 length: 13 residues. V lost 4 bases, J lost 1 base, and 5 bases lay in between. CDR1 is MNHNS and CDR2 is SASEGT in the germline V gene.

This clonotype was counted many times. CDR3 in amino acids: CASSPGLVRIQYF. The CDR3 DNA follows: TGTGCCAGCAGCCCGGGACTAGTCAGAATTCAGTACTTC. The genes are TRBV9 and TRBJ2-4; TRBD2 agrees at 8 bases. With V trimmed by 4 bases and J by 10 bases, 7 bases remained unmatched. CDR3 length equals 13 residues. Per germline, CDR1 SGDLS and CDR2 YYNGEE.

The sample holds a few counts of this clonotype. The chain joins TRBV9 to TRBJ2-3; maybe TRBD2 (5 bases). CDR1 SGDLS and CDR2 YYNGEE come from the germline V gene. The CDR3 runs to 15 residues. The ends were cut back, 0 bases at V and 3 bases at J, with 11 bases in the middle. The CDR3 is CASSVEGRETDTQYF. The CDR3 coding sequence is TGTGCCAGCAGCGTAGAGGGTAGGGAGACAGATACGCAGTATTTT.

This clonotype has only a few counts. The gene calls are TRBV7-9 and TRBJ2-5, with 9 nucleotides matching TRBD2. The ends lost 3 bases at V and 3 bases at J; junction bases unmatched: 2. The germline CDR1 and CDR2 sequences are SEHNR and FQNEAQ (reference sequence). The CDR3 has 14 amino acids. CDR3 sequence (DNA): TGTGCCAGCAGCTTGACTAGCGGTGAAGAGACCCAGTACTTC. Translation: CASSLTSGEETQYF.

CDR3 sequence: CASSLAVRESGANVLTF. CDR3 coding DNA: TGTGCCAGCAGCTTAGCCGTCAGGGAGTCTGGGGCCAACGTCCTGACTTTC. J is TRBJ2-6 and V is TRBV7-2; D is perhaps TRBD1 or TRBD2 (5 bases each). Germline V lookup: CDR1 SGHTA, CDR2 FQGNSA. There are 17 residues in the CDR3. The ends were cut back, 0 bases at V and 1 base at J, with 10 bases in the middle.

This clonotype was counted many times. The J gene is TRBJ2-1, the V gene TRBV20-1, with unresolved D. The germline CDR1 and CDR2 sequences are DFQATT and SNEGSKA (reference sequence). Trimming removed 6 bases at V and 0 bases at J, with 12 bases between. The CDR3 spans 14 residues. CDR3 loop: CSAPGEYSYNEQFF. The CDR3 coding sequence is TGCAGTGCGCCCGGAGAATACTCCTACAATGAGCAGTTCTTC.

Many counts were recorded for this clonotype. The rearrangement uses TRBV5-1 and TRBJ2-3, with D unclear. CDR3 length: 15 amino acids. V lost 2 bases and J lost 0, with 10 bases in between. Per germline, CDR1 SGHRS and CDR2 YFSETQ. CDR3 protein: CASSFSDGSTDTQYF. CDR3 DNA sequence: TGCGCCAGCAGCTTCTCGGACGGAAGCACAGATACGCAGTATTTT.

The chain has TRBV29-1 and TRBJ2-5; D is undetermined. This CDR3 contains 12 residues. The V gene lost 3 bases and the J gene lost 5 bases, with 10 bases spanning the gap. Germline V gene data show CDR1 as SQVTM and CDR2 as ANQGSEA. The CDR3 protein is CSVEFGMETQYF. CDR3 DNA: TGCAGCGTTGAGTTCGGCATGGAGACCCAGTACTTC.

This chain joins TRBV20-1 and TRBJ2-2; D is unclear. V was shortened by 7 bases and J by 3 bases, with 9 bases between the two germline ends. This CDR3 has 12 residues. Germline V gene data show CDR1 as DFQATT and CDR2 as SNEGSKA (reference sequence). The CDR3 region is CSVGLHTGELFF. In DNA form, the CDR3 reads TGCAGTGTCGGGCTTCACACCGGGGAGCTGTTTTTT.

This clonotype was detected a few times. The chain links TRBV2 to TRBJ2-3; 9 positions agree with TRBD1. V dropped 5 bases and J dropped 2; count of bases not matched to a gene: 8. CDR1 is SNHLY and CDR2 is FYNNEI in the germline V gene. This CDR3 contains 16 residues. The chain's CDR3 is CASSKPGQGATDTQYF. The CDR3 DNA reads as TGTGCCAGCAGTAAACCGGGACAGGGAGCCACAGATACGCAGTATTTT.

The chain joins TRBV7-6 to TRBJ2-1, with TRBD2 identical over 10 bases. J was trimmed by 5 bases and V by 5 bases; bases with no gene match: 6. The length of the CDR3 is 15 residues. Germline loops: CDR1 SGHVS, CDR2 FNYEAQ. The CDR3 DNA is TGTGCCAGCAGCAAGGGACTAGCGCCTAACAATGAGCAGTTCTTC. Its translation is CASSKGLAPNNEQFF.

This clonotype was seen a handful of times. The V call is TRBV27, the J call TRBJ2-5; 7 nucleotides line up with TRBD2. The CDR3 is made up of 15 amino acids. V shed 2 bases and J 5 bases; nucleotides not matched to a gene: 8. CDR1 and CDR2 (germline): MNHEY, SMNVEV (reference sequence). The CDR3 here is CASSLLQAGGETQYF. The CDR3, as DNA: TGTGCCAGCAGTTTACTACAGGCCGGGGGGGAGACCCAGTACTTC.

The table lists this clonotype with a few counts. The V call is TRBV7-9, the J call TRBJ1-5; D is unresolved. This CDR3 has 13 residues. The germline V gene has CDR1 SEHNR and CDR2 FQNEAQ (reference sequence). With 11 bases removed from V and 1 base from J, the gap between germline ends came to 12 bases. The CDR3 region has the DNA TGTGCCGGCCAAGTTGGAAGCAATCAGCCCCAGCATTTT. This translates into CAGQVGSNQPQHF.

This clonotype was seen a few times. J is TRBJ2-3 and V is TRBV7-9; 10 positions match TRBD2. Germline V lookup: CDR1 SEHNR, CDR2 FQNEAQ (reference sequence). V was pared by 5 bases and J by 4 bases, with 9 bases of the junction left unmatched. The CDR3 has 16 amino acids. CDR3: CASSERVTSGSDTQYF. The CDR3 region has the DNA TGTGCCAGCAGCGAGCGCGTGACTAGCGGGTCAGATACGCAGTATTTT.

The table lists this clonotype with many counts. V gene TRBV5-1 combines with J gene TRBJ1-1; 10 bases are a match to TRBD1. Germline V gene sequence: CDR1 SGHRS, CDR2 YFSETQ. Germline trimming cut 0 bases from V and 3 bases from J; bases unmatched to any gene: 2. The CDR3 length is 15 residues. The CDR3 spells CASSLAGQGYTEAFF. CDR3 DNA: TGCGCCAGCAGCTTGGCGGGACAGGGGTACACTGAAGCTTTCTTT.